This T cell receptor (beta chain) was profiled in a study of persistence of HIV-infected CD4 T cells. Study observations and caveats: CMV- and Gag-responding cells had lower TCRbeta richness than CD3/CD28-responding cells. Degenerate expanded CDR3beta sequences were enriched among CMV- and Gag-responding cells. Within sorted populations, more oligoclonal TCRs accompanied more oligoclonal proviruses.

CDR1 MGHDK and CDR2 SYGVNS come from the germline V gene. Deletions cut 6 bases from V and 8 bases from J, with 7 bases between. The CDR3 consists of 11 residues. In regard to this clone: Its target is unknown.

This was the immunoSEQ version 4 assay in survey mode. Sequencing was performed with immunoSEQ multiplex PCR; in TCRdb, only in-frame clones are kept and a portion is missing. In the table there are 48,000 or so clones, about four fifths of which are singletons. Stimulation used 8 to 10 ug/mL lysate from CMV-infected fibroblasts. Sorted nonresponding memory CD4+ T cells were CD40L-negative, CD69-negative, CD45RO-high. PBMCs were depleted of CD8+ T cells before stimulation. This TCR came from an adult man with HIV who was CMV-seropositive. The sequencing used CD4+ T cells sorted from PBMCs after approximately 19-hour stimulation, collected from a patient who received antiretroviral therapy. The chain joins TRBV25-1 to TRBJ1-4; D gene ambiguous. The DNA for the CDR3 is TGTGCCAGCAGAAAAATCGAAAAACTGTTTTTT. This encodes CASRKIEKLFF.